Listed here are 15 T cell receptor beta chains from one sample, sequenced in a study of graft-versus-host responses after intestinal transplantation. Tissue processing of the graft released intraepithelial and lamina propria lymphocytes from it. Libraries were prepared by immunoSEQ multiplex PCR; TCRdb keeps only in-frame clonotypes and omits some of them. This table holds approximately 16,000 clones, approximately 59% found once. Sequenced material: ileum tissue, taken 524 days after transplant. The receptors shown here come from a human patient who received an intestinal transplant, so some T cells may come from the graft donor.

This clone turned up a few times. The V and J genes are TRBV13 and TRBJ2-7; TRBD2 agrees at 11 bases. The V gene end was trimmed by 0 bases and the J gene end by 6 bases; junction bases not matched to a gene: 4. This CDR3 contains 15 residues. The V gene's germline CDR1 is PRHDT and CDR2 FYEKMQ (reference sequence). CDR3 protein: CASSLGLAGGREQYF. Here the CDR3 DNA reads TGTGCCAGCAGCTTAGGTCTAGCGGGGGGCCGCGAGCAGTACTTC.

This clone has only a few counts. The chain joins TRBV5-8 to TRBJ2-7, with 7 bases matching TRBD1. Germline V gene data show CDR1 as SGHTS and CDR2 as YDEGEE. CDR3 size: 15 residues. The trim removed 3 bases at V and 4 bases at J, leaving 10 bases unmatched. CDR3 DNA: TGTGCCAGCAGCTCATACCGGGACAGTAGGTACGAGCAGTACTTC. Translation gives CASSSYRDSRYEQYF.

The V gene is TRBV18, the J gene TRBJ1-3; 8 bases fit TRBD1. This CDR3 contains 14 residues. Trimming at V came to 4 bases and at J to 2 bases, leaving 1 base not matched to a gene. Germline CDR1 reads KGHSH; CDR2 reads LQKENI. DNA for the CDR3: TGTGCCAGCTCACTACAGGGGGCTGGAAACACCATATATTTT. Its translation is CASSLQGAGNTIYF.

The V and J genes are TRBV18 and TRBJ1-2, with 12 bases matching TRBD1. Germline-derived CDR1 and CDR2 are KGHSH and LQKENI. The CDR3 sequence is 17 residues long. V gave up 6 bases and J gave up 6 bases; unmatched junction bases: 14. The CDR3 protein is CASSPNRPGQGANGYTF. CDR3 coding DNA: TGTGCCAGCTCCCCCAACCGCCCGGGACAGGGGGCGAATGGCTACACCTTC. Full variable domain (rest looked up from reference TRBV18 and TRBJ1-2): NAGVMQNPRHLVRRRGQEARLRCSPMKGHSHVYWYRQLPEEGLKFMVYLQKENIIDESGMPKERFSAEFPKEGPSILRIQQVVRGDSAAYFCASSPNRPGQGANGYTFGSGTRLTVV.

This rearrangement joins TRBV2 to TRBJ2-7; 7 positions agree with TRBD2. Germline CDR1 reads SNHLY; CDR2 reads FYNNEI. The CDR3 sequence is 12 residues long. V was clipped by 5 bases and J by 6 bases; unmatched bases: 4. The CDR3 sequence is CASSLGLVEQYF. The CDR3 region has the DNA TGTGCCAGCAGTCTTGGACTAGTCGAGCAGTACTTC.

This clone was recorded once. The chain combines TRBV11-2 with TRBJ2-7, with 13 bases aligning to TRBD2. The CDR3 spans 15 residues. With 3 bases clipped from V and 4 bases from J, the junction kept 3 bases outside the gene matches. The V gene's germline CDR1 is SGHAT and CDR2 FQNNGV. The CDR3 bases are TGTGCCAGCAGCTTCACTAGCGGGGGGGCATACGAGCAGTACTTC. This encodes CASSFTSGGAYEQYF.

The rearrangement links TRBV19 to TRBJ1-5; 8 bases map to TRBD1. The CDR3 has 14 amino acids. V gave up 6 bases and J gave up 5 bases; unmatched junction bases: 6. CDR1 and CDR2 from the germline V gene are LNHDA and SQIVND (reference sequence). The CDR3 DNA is TGTGCCAGTAGGTTCCGGGACAGGCATCAGCCCCAGCATTTT. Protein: CASRFRDRHQPQHF. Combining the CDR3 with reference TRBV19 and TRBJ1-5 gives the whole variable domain DGGITQSPKYLFRKEGQNVTLSCEQNLNHDAMYWYRQDPGQGLRLIYYSQIVNDFQKGDIAEGYSVSREKKESFPLTVTSAQKNPTAFYLCASRFRDRHQPQHFGDGTRLSIL.

CDR3 protein: CASSQETGGTHGYTF. CDR3 DNA sequence: TGCGCCAGCAGCCAAGAGACGGGGGGTACGCATGGCTACACCTTC. The gene calls are TRBV4-1 and TRBJ1-2, with D possibly TRBD1 on 5 matching bases. V lost 0 bases and J lost 6, with 14 bases in between. Germline V gene lookup returns CDR1 MGHRA and CDR2 YSYEKL. The CDR3 consists of 15 residues.

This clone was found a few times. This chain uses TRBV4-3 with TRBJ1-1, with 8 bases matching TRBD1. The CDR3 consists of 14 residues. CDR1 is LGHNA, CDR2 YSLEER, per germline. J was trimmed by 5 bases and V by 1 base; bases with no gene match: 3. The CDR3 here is CASSQVYRGTEAFF. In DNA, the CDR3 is TGCGCCAGCAGCCAAGTCTACAGGGGGACTGAAGCTTTCTTT.

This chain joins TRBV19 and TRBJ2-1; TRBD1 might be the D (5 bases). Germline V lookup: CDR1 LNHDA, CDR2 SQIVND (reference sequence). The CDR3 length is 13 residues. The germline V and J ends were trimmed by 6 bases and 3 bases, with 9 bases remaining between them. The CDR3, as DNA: TGTGCCAGTAGCGAGACAGACTACAATGAGCAGTTCTTC. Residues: CASSETDYNEQFF.

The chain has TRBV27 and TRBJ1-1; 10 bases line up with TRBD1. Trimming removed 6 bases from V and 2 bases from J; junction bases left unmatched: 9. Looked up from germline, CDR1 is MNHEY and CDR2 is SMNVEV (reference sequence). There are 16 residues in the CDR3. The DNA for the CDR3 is TGTGCCAGCAGCTCCGGGACAGGGGTTTCCAACACTGAAGCTTTCTTT. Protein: CASSSGTGVSNTEAFF.

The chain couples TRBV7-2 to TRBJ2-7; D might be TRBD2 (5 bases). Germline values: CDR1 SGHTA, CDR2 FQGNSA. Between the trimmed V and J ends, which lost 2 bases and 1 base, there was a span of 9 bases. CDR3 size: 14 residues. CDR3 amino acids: CASSLNGRSYEQYF. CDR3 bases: TGTGCCAGCAGCTTAAATGGGAGATCCTACGAGCAGTACTTC. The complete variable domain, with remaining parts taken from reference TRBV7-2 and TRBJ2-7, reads GAGVSQSPSNKVTEKGKDVELRCDPISGHTALYWYRQSLGQGLEFLIYFQGNSAPDKSGLPSDRFSAERTGGSVSTLTIQRTQQEDSAVYLCASSLNGRSYEQYFGPGTRLTVT.

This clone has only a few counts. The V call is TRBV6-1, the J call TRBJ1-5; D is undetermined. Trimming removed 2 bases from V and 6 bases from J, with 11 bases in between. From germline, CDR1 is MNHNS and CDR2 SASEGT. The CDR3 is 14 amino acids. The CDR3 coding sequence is TGTGCCAGCAGTGAAACCCACGGGGTTCAGCCCCAGCATTTT. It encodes CASSETHGVQPQHF.

Written as DNA, the CDR3 is TGCGCCAGCAGCTTGGCGGGAGGATGGGGAGGGACTGAAGCTTTCTTT. Encoded protein: CASSLAGGWGGTEAFF. The chain joins TRBV5-1 to TRBJ1-1, with D unresolved. Trimming removed 0 bases from V and 5 bases from J, with 17 bases in between. The CDR3 sequence is 16 residues long. Germline assignment: CDR1 SGHRS and CDR2 YFSETQ.

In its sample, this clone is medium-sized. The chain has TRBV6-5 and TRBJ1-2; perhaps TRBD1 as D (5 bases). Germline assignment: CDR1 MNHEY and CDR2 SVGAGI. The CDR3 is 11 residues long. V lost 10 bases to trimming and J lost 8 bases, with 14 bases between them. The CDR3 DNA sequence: TGTGCCACCTCACCAGGGTGGGGCTACACCTTC. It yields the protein CATSPGWGYTF.